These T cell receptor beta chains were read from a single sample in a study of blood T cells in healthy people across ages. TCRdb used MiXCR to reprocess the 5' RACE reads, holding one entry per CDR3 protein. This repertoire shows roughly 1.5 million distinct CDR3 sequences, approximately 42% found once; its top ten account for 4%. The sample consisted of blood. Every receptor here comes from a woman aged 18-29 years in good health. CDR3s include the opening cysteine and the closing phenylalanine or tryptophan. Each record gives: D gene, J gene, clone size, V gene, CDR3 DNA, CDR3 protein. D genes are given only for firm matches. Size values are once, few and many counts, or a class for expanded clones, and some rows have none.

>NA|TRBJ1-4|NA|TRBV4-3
TGCGCCAGCAGCCATGAGTTGCGTGAAAAACTGTTTTTT
CASSHELREKLFF
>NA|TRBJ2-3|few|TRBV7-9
TGTGCCAGCAGCTTAGTTTCCTTAGTGGCAGATACGCAGTATTTT
CASSLVSLVADTQYF
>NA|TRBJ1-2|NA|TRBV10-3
TGTGCCATCAGTGGGGAAGACAACTGTGGCTACACCTTC
CAISGEDNCGYTF
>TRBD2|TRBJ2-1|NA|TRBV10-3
TGTGCCATCAGTGCCGGACTAGCGGAGAACAATGAGCAGTTCTTC
CAISAGLAENNEQFF
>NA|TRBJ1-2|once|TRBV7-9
TGTGCCAGCAGCTCAACAGGGTCCTGGGCTGGCTACACCTTC
CASSSTGSWAGYTF
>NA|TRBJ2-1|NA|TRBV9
TGTGCCAGCAGCCCGAGAGGGAGTACTAACAATGAGCAGTTCTTC
CASSPRGSTNNEQFF
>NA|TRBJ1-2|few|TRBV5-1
TGCGCCAGCAGCCCCTTTGGGACGGAGTATGGCTACACCTTC
CASSPFGTEYGYTF
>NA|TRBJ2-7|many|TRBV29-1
TGCAGCGTTGAACAGGGCGGCTCCTACGAGCAGTACTTC
CSVEQGGSYEQYF
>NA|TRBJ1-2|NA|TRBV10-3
TGTGCCACCAGGGAGACTAACTATGGCTACACCTTC
CATRETNYGYTF
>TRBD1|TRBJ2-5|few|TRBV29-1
TGCAGCGTTGATCCTGAACAGGGGGTCCAAGAGACCCAGTACTTC
CSVDPEQGVQETQYF
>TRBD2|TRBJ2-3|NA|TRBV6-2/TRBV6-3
TGTGCCAGCAGTACCCTAGCGGGAGGGCCGTCGGATACGCAGTATTTT
CASSTLAGGPSDTQYF
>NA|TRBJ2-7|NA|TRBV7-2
TGTGCCAGCAGCTTAGGTTCGGGGGCGACTACCCACGAGCAGTACTTC
CASSLGSGATTHEQYF
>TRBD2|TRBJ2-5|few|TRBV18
TGTGCCAGCTCACCGGGGGACTACCGGCAAGAGACCCAGTACTTC
CASSPGDYRQETQYF
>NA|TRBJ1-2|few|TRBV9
TGTGCCAGCAGCGTAGATCAGGGCCCGTATGGCTACACCTTC
CASSVDQGPYGYTF
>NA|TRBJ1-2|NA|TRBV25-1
TGTGCCAGCAGTGAAGCGGGGAGGGGTTTCGATGGCTACACCTTC
CASSEAGRGFDGYTF
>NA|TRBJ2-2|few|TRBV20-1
TGCAGTGCCCTCCGTAACGGGGAGCTGTTTTTT
CSALRNGELFF
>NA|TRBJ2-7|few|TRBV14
TGTGCCAGCGACCCGGCAGACTCCTACGAGCAGTACTTC
CASDPADSYEQYF
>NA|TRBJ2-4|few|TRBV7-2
TGTGCCAGCAGTCCTCCCGGGACTCGCAAAAACATTCAGTACTTC
CASSPPGTRKNIQYF
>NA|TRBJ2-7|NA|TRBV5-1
TGCGCCAGCAGCCAACTATCGCAGGGGTACGAGCAGTACTTC
CASSQLSQGYEQYF
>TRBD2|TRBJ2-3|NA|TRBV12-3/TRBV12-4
TGTGCCAGCAGTTGGAGCGGGACCCCTCCAGATACGCAGTATTTT
CASSWSGTPPDTQYF
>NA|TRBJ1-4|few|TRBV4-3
TGCGCCAGCAGCACCACGGAGGGCGATGAAAAACTGTTTTTT
CASSTTEGDEKLFF
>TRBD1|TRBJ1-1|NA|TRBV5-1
TGCGCCAGCAGCTGGGAGGCAGGGGGCAGGCTGGTAAACACTGAAGCTTTCTTT
CASSWEAGGRLVNTEAFF
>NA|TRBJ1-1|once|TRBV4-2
TGTGCCAGCAGCCAAGATGAGGCTAGGGCGGGCACTGAAGCTTTCTTT
CASSQDEARAGTEAFF
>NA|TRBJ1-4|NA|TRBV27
TGTGCCAGCGCCCAAAGGGCGTGGGGGATAACTAATGAAAAACTGTTTTTT
CASAQRAWGITNEKLFF
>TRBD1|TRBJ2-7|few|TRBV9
TGTGCCAGCAGCGAAGGACAGGCTAGCTCCTACGAGCAGTACTTC
CASSEGQASSYEQYF
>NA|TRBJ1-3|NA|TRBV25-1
TGTGCCAGCAGTGAATGGCCCGGGACCTCTGGAAACACCATATATTTT
CASSEWPGTSGNTIYF
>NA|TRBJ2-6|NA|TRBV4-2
TGTGCCAGCAGCCCTCAGAGGATCCTTGGGGCCAACGTCCTGACTTTC
CASSPQRILGANVLTF
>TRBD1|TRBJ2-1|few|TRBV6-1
TGTGCCAGCAGCCGGGACAGGCATAACAATGAGCAGTTCTTC
CASSRDRHNNEQFF
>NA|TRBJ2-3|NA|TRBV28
TGTGCCAGCAGTTTTAGGCCTCAAGCAGATACGCAGTATTTT
CASSFRPQADTQYF
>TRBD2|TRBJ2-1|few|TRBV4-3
TGCGCCAGCAGCCAAGATTTCGGGAGGGCCGCCTACAATGAGCAGTTCTTC
CASSQDFGRAAYNEQFF
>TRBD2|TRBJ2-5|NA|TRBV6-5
TGTGCCAGCAGTCGACTAGCGGGCATGTACCAAGAGACCCAGTACTTC
CASSRLAGMYQETQYF
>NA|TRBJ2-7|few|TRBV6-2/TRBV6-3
TGTGCCAGCAGTCGTCTGACGGGATCCTACGAGCAGTACTTC
CASSRLTGSYEQYF
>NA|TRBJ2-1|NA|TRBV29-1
TGCAGCGTTTTAAGGATGTTCTACAATGAGCAGTTCTTC
CSVLRMFYNEQFF
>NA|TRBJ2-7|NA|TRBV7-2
TGTGCCAGCAGCTTCTTTCAGAGCTACGAGCAGTACTTC
CASSFFQSYEQYF
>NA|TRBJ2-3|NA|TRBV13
TGTGCCAGCAGCTTAGAAAGAGGGAGGTCTGATACGCAGTATTTT
CASSLERGRSDTQYF
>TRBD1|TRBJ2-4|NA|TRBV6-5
TGTGCCAGCAGCCATGGACAGGGGATGATTCAGTACTTC
CASSHGQGMIQYF
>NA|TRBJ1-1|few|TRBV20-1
TGCAGTGCTAGAGATATTGGAACTGAAGCTTTCTTT
CSARDIGTEAFF
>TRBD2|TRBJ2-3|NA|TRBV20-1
TGCAGTGCTAGAGATAGAGAGGCTAGCGGGGGCACAGATACGCAGTATTTT
CSARDREASGGTDTQYF
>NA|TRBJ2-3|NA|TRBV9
TGTGACAGCAGCGTAGAGGGGCTGGCGGTGACAGATACGCAGTATTTT
CDSSVEGLAVTDTQYF
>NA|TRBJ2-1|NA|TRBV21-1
TGTGCCAGCAGCAAAGTTGACAGAACCTACAATGAGCAGTTCTTC
CASSKVDRTYNEQFF